This T cell receptor beta chain was obtained from a study of identical twins. MiXCR was run by TCRdb on the 5' RACE reads, yielding one entry per CDR3 protein. The data hold 450,000 or so distinct CDR3 sequences, with around 15% observed a single time. Findings and limits, study-wide: Out-of-frame alpha sequences that twins shared showed excess low generation probability. A cross-sectional statistical analysis, not follow-up of the same donors, supported the conclusions.

This clonotype was picked up many times. What it binds is unknown. Separately, the same data were catalogued under a study of yellow fever vaccine responses in identical twins.

The sequence came from a woman between 18 and 29 years old in good health. What was sequenced was CD4+ T cells sorted from blood.

As DNA, the CDR3 is TGTGCCAGCAAACCGGGACAGAACACCGGGGAGCTGTTTTTT. Its translation is CASKPGQNTGELFF. This sequence joins TRBV12-3 or TRBV12-4 and TRBJ2-2; a weak D match, TRBD1 (6 bases). This CDR3 has 14 amino acids. V gave up 7 bases and J gave up 1 base, with 10 bases separating them.